This TCR beta chain was observed in a study of blood T cell repertoires in COVID-19. This study enrolled people aged 18 to 89 from roughly 22 US geographic areas. Resolution of symptoms, clearance, or two negative PCRs was present in recovered Cohort 3 donors. There are 15 residues in the CDR3. J was trimmed by 7 bases and V by 0 bases; bases with no gene match: 6. Germline values: CDR1 SGHDN, CDR2 FVKESK. Sequencing used immunoSEQ multiplex PCR; TCRdb keeps in-frame clones, though not all of them. The sample has fewer than 400,000 clones; approximately 86% are singletons. The receptor's source is a woman aged 18-29 years who had recovered from COVID-19. The chain employs TRBV14 and TRBJ2-7, with 10 positions matching TRBD2. Material for sequencing was PBMCs or T cells enriched from blood (not recorded which). CDR3 sequence (DNA): TGTGCCAGCAGCCAAGAGGCTAGCGGGAGAGGGGAGCAGTACTTC. Translation gives CASSQEASGRGEQYF.